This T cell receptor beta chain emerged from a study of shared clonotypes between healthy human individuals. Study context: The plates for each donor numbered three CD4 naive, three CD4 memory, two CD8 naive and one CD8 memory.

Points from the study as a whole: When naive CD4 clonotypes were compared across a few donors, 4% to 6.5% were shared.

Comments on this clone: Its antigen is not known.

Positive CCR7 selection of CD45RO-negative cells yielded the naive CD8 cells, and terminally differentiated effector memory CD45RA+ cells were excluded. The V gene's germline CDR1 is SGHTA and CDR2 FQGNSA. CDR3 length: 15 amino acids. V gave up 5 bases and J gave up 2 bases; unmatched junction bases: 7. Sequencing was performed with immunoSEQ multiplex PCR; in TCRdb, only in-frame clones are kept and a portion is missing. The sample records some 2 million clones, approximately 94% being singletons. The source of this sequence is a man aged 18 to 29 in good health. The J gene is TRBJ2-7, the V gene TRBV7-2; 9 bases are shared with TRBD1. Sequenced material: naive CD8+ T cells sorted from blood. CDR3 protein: CASSLGQGYAYEQYF. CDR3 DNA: TGTGCCAGCAGCCTGGGACAGGGTTATGCCTACGAGCAGTACTTC.